This T cell receptor beta chain stems from a study of T cells after yellow fever vaccination. TCRdb reanalysed the 5' RACE reads using MiXCR and keeps one entry per CDR3 protein. Of about 580,000 distinct CDR3 sequences in the sample, around 17% are singletons; the top ten hold around 15%. The input for sequencing was PBMCs, taken about 5 days after the first yellow fever vaccination. This receptor was identified in a man aged 18 to 29 who received the YFV17D yellow fever vaccine.

The CDR3 protein is CASRLWGDNTGELFF. The CDR3 DNA follows: TGTGCCAGCAGGCTTTGGGGGGACAACACCGGGGAGCTGTTTTTT. This chain uses TRBV28 with TRBJ2-2; a possible D gene is TRBD2 (6 bases). The V end was cut by 6 bases, the J end by 2 bases, with 13 bases between. Germline V gene sequence: CDR1 MDHEN, CDR2 SYDVKM. The CDR3 length is 15 residues. Drawing the rest from reference TRBV28 and TRBJ2-2, the complete variable domain is DVKVTQSSRYLVKRTGEKVFLECVQDMDHENMFWYRQDPGLGLRLIYFSYDVKMKEKGDIPEGYSVSREKKERFSLILESASTNQTSMYLCASRLWGDNTGELFFGEGSRLTVL.